A single sample is the source of the 9 T cell receptor beta chains below, sequenced in a study of blood T cell repertoires in COVID-19. Profiled with immunoSEQ multiplex PCR; TCRdb holds only in-frame clones, not every one. The table shows about 130,000 clones, with around 89% occurring only once. Sequenced material: peripheral blood. The receptor set was obtained from a man in his 70s with active COVID-19.

CDR3 DNA: TGCAGCGTTGTTAATAAAAATGAAGCTTTCTTT. Residues: CSVVNKNEAFF. The genes are TRBV29-1 and TRBJ1-1; the D is unclear. V lost 4 bases to trimming and J lost 7 bases, with 10 bases between them. Germline values: CDR1 SQVTM, CDR2 ANQGSEA. This CDR3 is 11 amino acids long.

This sequence joins TRBV7-2 and TRBJ1-5, with D unresolved. The CDR3 totals 15 residues. Germline-derived CDR1 and CDR2 are SGHTA and FQGNSA. Deletions cut 2 bases from V and 0 bases from J, with 8 bases between. CDR3 protein: CASSLSGYSNQPQHF. CDR3 in DNA: TGTGCCAGCAGCTTATCCGGTTATAGCAATCAGCCCCAGCATTTT.

This chain joins TRBV6-6 and TRBJ2-2; 8 nucleotides align to TRBD2. CDR1 and CDR2 (germline): MNHNY, SVGAGI (reference sequence). The junction had 5 bases not matched to a gene; V was cut back by 6 bases and J by 5 bases. The CDR3 spans 14 residues. The chain's CDR3 is CASRPAGVTGELFF. DNA for the CDR3: TGTGCCAGCAGGCCAGCGGGAGTGACCGGGGAGCTGTTTTTT.

This clone was observed once. The chain couples TRBV30 to TRBJ2-3, with 9 bases lining up with TRBD2. V was pared by 3 bases and J by 8 bases, with 15 bases of the junction left unmatched. This CDR3 region has 16 residues. Germline V gene lookup returns CDR1 GTSNPN and CDR2 SVGIG (reference sequence). CDR3 residues: CAWRPAGGGFIGTQYF. The CDR3 region has the DNA TGTGCCTGGAGGCCAGCGGGGGGTGGTTTCATAGGTACGCAGTATTTT.

J is TRBJ2-7 and V is TRBV7-9; D uncertain. The CDR3 sequence is 12 residues long. Trimming shortened V by 1 base and J by 3 bases, and 4 bases separated the two germline ends. Germline CDR1 and CDR2: SEHNR and FQNEAQ (reference sequence). The CDR3 is CASSLGVYEQYF. The CDR3 DNA follows: TGTGCCAGCAGCTTAGGAGTCTACGAGCAGTACTTC.

The chain uses TRBV3-1 (or the pseudogene TRBV3-2) and TRBJ2-7, with D hard to call. The CDR3 has 16 residues. Trimming took 0 bases from V and 5 from J, leaving 17 bases between them. Germline values: CDR1 LGHDT, CDR2 YNNKEL (reference sequence). Here the CDR3 DNA reads TGTGCCAGCAGCCAAGAAGCTTGGGCCCTCCACCACGAGCAGTACTTC. Protein product: CASSQEAWALHHEQYF.

J is TRBJ2-7 and V is TRBV7-3, with 7 bases matching TRBD1. The CDR3 sequence is 15 residues long. CDR1 is SGHTA and CDR2 is FQGTGA in the germline V gene. J lost 2 bases, V lost 5 bases, and 9 bases had no gene match. The CDR3 DNA sequence: TGTGCCAGCAGCCCAACCGGGACAGAGGCCTACGAGCAGTACTTC. It encodes CASSPTGTEAYEQYF.

V gene TRBV5-1 combines with J gene TRBJ2-3, with 11 bases fitting TRBD2. This CDR3 is 15 amino acids long. Trimming removed 0 bases from V and 5 bases from J; junction bases left unmatched: 2. CDR1 and CDR2 from the germline V gene are SGHRS and YFSETQ. The CDR3 region has the DNA TGCGCCAGCAGCTTGGAGGGGACTAGCGGAGATACGCAGTATTTT. The encoded protein is CASSLEGTSGDTQYF.

The chain uses TRBV28 and TRBJ1-2, with unresolved D. Looked up from germline, CDR1 is MDHEN and CDR2 is SYDVKM. The CDR3 is 15 amino acids. V was trimmed by 5 bases and J by 2 bases, leaving 15 bases between them. For the CDR3, the DNA is TGTGCCAGCAGTCCGCTGAGTGCGGGGAACTATGGCTACACCTTC. Translating gives CASSPLSAGNYGYTF.